These 12 T cell receptor beta chains share one sample of origin, sequenced in a study of OX40 agonist ivuxolimab in advanced cancers. Assay used: immunoSEQ multiplex PCR; TCRdb lists only in-frame clones, some missing. The data show over 75,000 clones, around 94% seen once. Sequencing was performed on CD4+ or CD8+ T cells sorted from blood, taken in a trial of the OX40 agonist ivuxolimab. These receptors were obtained from an adult with an advanced solid tumor such as melanoma, head and neck, liver or kidney cancer.

V gene TRBV6-5 combines with J gene TRBJ2-7; D call uncertain. The CDR3 extends over 12 amino acids. V was clipped by 2 bases and J by 2 bases, with 4 bases between them. Per the germline V gene, CDR1 is MNHEY and CDR2 is SVGAGI. CDR3 bases: TGTGCCAGCAGTTACATCCCCTACGAGCAGTACTTC. This translates into CASSYIPYEQYF.

As to this clone: Additional DNA sequences in this sample encode the identical CDR3. The chain has TRBV10-3 and TRBJ2-7; 9 bases agree with TRBD1. V shed 6 bases, J shed 5 bases, and the junction held 8 bases outside the gene matches. Germline assignment: CDR1 ENHRY and CDR2 SYGVKD. The CDR3 covers 14 residues. The CDR3 DNA reads as TGTGCCATCAGACCGGGACAGGGTTTCCACGAGCAGTACTTC. This translates into CAIRPGQGFHEQYF.

The chain combines TRBV6-1 with TRBJ2-1; 10 bases fit TRBD1. CDR1 and CDR2 (germline): MNHNS, SASEGT. V dropped 5 bases and J dropped 9; count of bases not matched to a gene: 10. CDR3 length: 15 amino acids. The chain's CDR3 is CASSPQTGGEGEQFF. As DNA, the CDR3 is TGTGCCAGCAGTCCCCAGACAGGGGGCGAGGGTGAGCAGTTCTTC.

CDR3 sequence: CASSVAPLTDTQYF. The CDR3 region has the DNA TGTGCCAGCAGCGTAGCCCCTCTCACAGATACGCAGTATTTT. The J gene is TRBJ2-3, the V gene TRBV9; D call uncertain. Germline CDR1 and CDR2: SGDLS and YYNGEE. CDR3 length equals 14 residues. V lost 0 bases, J lost 2 bases, and 7 bases lay in between.

J is TRBJ1-5 and V is TRBV19; D uncertain. Germline CDR1 and CDR2: LNHDA and SQIVND (reference sequence). The CDR3 totals 13 residues. Between the trimmed V and J ends, which lost 2 bases and 4 bases, there was a span of 6 bases. The CDR3 bases are TGTGCCAGTAGTATAAAGAGGAATCAGCCCCAGCATTTT. It codes for CASSIKRNQPQHF.

The CDR3 bases are TGTGCCACTGAAGGGCGGTATGGCTACACCTTC. Amino acids: CATEGRYGYTF. This sequence joins TRBV15 and TRBJ1-2; no clear D gene. This CDR3 spans 11 amino acids. Germline V gives CDR1 LNHNV, CDR2 YYDKDF (reference sequence). Trimming removed 9 bases at V and 5 bases at J, with 10 bases between. Filled out from reference TRBV15 and TRBJ1-2, the complete variable domain reads DAMVIQNPRYQVTQFGKPVTLSCSQTLNHNVMYWYQQKSSQAPKLLFHYYDKDFNNEADTPDNFQSRRPNTSFCFLDIRSPGLGDTAMYLCATEGRYGYTFGSGTRLTVV.

The rearrangement uses TRBV10-1 and TRBJ2-1, with 7 nucleotides matching TRBD1. From germline, CDR1 is WNHNN and CDR2 SYGVQD (reference sequence). Unmatched junction bases numbered 4, after V lost 4 bases and J lost 1 base. The CDR3 totals 15 residues. CDR3 amino acids: CASSVTRGSYNEQFF. The CDR3 DNA reads TGCGCCAGCAGTGTGACCAGGGGGTCCTACAATGAGCAGTTCTTC.

This chain joins TRBV5-1 and TRBJ2-5; possible D gene TRBD1, 6 bases. In germline, CDR1 is SGHRS, CDR2 YFSETQ. This CDR3 region has 14 residues. V lost 4 bases and J 1 base, leaving 11 bases between the germline ends. The CDR3 region has the DNA TGCGCCAGCAGCCGGGGACATCGCCAAGAGACCCAGTACTTC. Translation: CASSRGHRQETQYF.

This rearrangement joins TRBV19 to TRBJ2-1; D tentatively fits TRBD1 or TRBD2 (6 bases each). This CDR3 has 15 amino acids. Looked up from germline, CDR1 is LNHDA and CDR2 is SQIVND (reference sequence). V was trimmed by 4 bases and J by 6 bases, leaving 16 bases between them. The CDR3 reads CASSTGGTQFNEQFF. The CDR3 DNA reads TGTGCCAGTAGTACCGGCGGGACACAATTCAATGAGCAGTTCTTC.

CDR3 loop: CASSFGNHYEQYF. The CDR3, as DNA: TGTGCCAGCAGCTTCGGAAACCACTACGAGCAGTACTTC. The rearrangement joins TRBV11-2 to TRBJ2-7, with D unresolved. CDR3 length equals 13 residues. Germline V gene lookup returns CDR1 SGHAT and CDR2 FQNNGV. V lost 3 bases to trimming and J lost 3 bases, with 9 bases between them.

The CDR3: CAWGLAGGYQETQYF. The CDR3 DNA reads as TGTGCCTGGGGACTAGCGGGGGGGTACCAAGAGACCCAGTACTTC. The J gene is TRBJ2-5, the V gene TRBV30; 15 nucleotides line up with TRBD2. The CDR3 spans 15 residues. J was trimmed by 0 bases and V by 5 bases; bases with no gene match: 1. Looked up from germline, CDR1 is GTSNPN and CDR2 is SVGIG (reference sequence).

The V and J genes are TRBV11-2 and TRBJ2-4, with 14 bases fitting TRBD2. CDR3 length: 19 residues. CDR1 is SGHAT, CDR2 FQNNGV, per germline. The ends lost 1 base at V and 0 bases at J; junction bases unmatched: 5. DNA of the CDR3: TGTGCCAGCAGCTTAGGGACTAGCGGGGGGAGACTAGCCAAAAACATTCAGTACTTC. As protein: CASSLGTSGGRLAKNIQYF. Combining the CDR3 with reference TRBV11-2 and TRBJ2-4 gives the whole variable domain EAGVAQSPRYKIIEKRQSVAFWCNPISGHATLYWYQQILGQGPKLLIQFQNNGVVDDSQLPKDRFSAERLKGVDSTLKIQPAKLEDSAVYLCASSLGTSGGRLAKNIQYFGAGTRLSVL.